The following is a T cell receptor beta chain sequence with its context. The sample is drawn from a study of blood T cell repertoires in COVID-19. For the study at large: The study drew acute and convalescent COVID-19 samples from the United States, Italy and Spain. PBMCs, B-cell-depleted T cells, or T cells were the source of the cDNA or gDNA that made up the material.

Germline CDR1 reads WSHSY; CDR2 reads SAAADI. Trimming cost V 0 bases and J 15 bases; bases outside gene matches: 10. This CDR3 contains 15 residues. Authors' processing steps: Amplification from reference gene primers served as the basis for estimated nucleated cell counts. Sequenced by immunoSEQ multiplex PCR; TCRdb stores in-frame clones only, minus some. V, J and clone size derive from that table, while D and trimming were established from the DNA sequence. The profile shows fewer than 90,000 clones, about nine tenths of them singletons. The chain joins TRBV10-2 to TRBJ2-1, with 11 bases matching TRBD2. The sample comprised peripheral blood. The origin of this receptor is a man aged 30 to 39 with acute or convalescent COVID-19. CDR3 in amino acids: CASSESTLAGGWMFF. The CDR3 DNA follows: TGCGCCAGCAGTGAGTCGACTTTAGCGGGAGGGTGGATGTTCTTC.